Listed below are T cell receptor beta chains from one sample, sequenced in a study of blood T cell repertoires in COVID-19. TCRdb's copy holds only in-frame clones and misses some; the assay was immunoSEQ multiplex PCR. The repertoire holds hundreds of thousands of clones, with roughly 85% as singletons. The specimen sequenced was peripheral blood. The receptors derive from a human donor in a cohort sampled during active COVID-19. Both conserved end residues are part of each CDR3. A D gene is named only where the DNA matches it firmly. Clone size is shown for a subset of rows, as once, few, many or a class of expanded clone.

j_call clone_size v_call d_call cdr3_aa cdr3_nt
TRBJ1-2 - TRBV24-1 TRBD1 CATSDTGEDYGYTF TGTGCCACCAGTGATACAGGGGAAGACTATGGCTACACCTTC
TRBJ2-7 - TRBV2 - CASSEGDRGYF TGTGCCAGCAGTGAAGGGGATCGGGGTTACTTC
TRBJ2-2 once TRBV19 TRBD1 CASLDRGDTGELFF TGTGCCAGTTTGGACAGGGGAGACACCGGGGAGCTGTTTTTT
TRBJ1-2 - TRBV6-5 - CAGRPRLGRNYGYTF TGTGCCGGGCGTCCTAGGTTGGGGCGAAACTATGGCTACACCTTC
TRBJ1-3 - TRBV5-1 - CASSLWGDGNTIYF TGCGCCAGCAGCTTGTGGGGAGATGGAAACACCATATATTTT
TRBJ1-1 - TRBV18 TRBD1 CASSPRQGALSTIVAFF TGTGCCAGCTCACCACGGCAGGGGGCGCTTTCAACTATTGTGGCTTTCTTT
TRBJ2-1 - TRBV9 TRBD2 CASSVGGAGGWNEQFF TGTGCCAGCAGCGTAGGTGGTGCGGGGGGTTGGAATGAGCAGTTCTTC
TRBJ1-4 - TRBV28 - CASSFLDRLNEKLFF TGTGCCAGCAGTTTTTTAGACAGGCTTAATGAAAAACTGTTTTTT
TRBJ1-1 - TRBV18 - CASSVLEDTEAFF TGTGCCAGCTCGGTACTGGAGGACACTGAAGCTTTCTTT
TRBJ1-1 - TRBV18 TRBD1 CASSPRSQTGTEAFF TGTGCCAGCTCACCACGAAGTCAGACAGGGACTGAAGCTTTCTTT
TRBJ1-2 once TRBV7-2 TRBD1 CASSSRTGRLDYGYTF TGTGCCAGCAGCTCTCGGACAGGGCGGTTGGACTATGGCTACACCTTC
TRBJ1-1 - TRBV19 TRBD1 CASSPGTENSPEAFF TGTGCCAGTAGTCCAGGGACAGAAAATTCTCCTGAAGCTTTCTTT
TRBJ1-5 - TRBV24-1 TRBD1 CATSDTKDRNSNQPQHF TGTGCCACCAGTGACACCAAGGACAGGAATAGCAATCAGCCCCAGCATTTT
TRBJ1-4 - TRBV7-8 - CASSLGQGGETNEKLFF TGTGCCAGCAGCTTAGGGCAGGGTGGTGAGACTAATGAAAAACTGTTTTTT
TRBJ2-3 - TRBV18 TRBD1 CASSLSSLGQGAVHTDTQYF TGTGCCAGCTCACTCTCTAGTCTGGGACAGGGGGCCGTTCACACAGATACGCAGTATTTT
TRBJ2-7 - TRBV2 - CASSLDTEPYEQYF TGTGCCAGCAGCCTGGACACCGAACCCTACGAGCAGTACTTC
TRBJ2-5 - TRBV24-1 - CATSDGGSRETQYF TGTGCCACCAGTGATGGAGGTTCCAGGGAGACCCAGTACTTC
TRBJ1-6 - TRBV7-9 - CASTKDGQGRSPLHF TGTGCCAGCACCAAAGACGGGCAGGGTCGGTCACCCCTCCACTTT
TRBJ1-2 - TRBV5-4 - CASSLIGVPGGYTF TGTGCCAGCAGCTTGATTGGGGTCCCGGGGGGCTACACCTTC
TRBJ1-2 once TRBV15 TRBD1 CATSRDIGQGGNGYTF TGTGCCACCAGCAGAGATATTGGACAGGGTGGAAATGGCTACACCTTC
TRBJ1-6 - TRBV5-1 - CASSLSRTAFNSPLHF TGCGCCAGCAGCTTGTCTAGGACAGCCTTCAATTCACCCCTCCACTTT
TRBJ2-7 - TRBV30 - CAWRGLSYEQYF TGTGCCTGGAGGGGGCTCTCCTACGAGCAGTACTTC
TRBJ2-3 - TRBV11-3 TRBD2 CASSKRGGPADTQYF TGTGCCAGCAGTAAGCGGGGGGGCCCGGCAGATACGCAGTATTTT
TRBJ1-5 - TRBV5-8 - CASSSGVQPQHF TGTGCCAGCAGTTCCGGAGTTCAGCCCCAGCATTTT
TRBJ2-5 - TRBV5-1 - CASSLSSSWEETQYF TGCGCCAGCAGCTTGTCTTCTAGTTGGGAAGAGACCCAGTACTTC
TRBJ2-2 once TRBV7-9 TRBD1 CASRAGTGTTGELFF TGTGCCAGCAGAGCCGGGACAGGGACGACCGGGGAGCTGTTTTTT
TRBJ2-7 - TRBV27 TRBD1 CASSVTGDSYEQYF TGTGCCAGCAGTGTCACAGGGGATTCCTACGAGCAGTACTTC
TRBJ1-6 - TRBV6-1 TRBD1 CASSGPGQGSNSPLHF TGTGCCAGCAGTGGACCGGGACAGGGAAGTAATTCACCCCTCCACTTT
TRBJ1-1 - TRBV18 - CASSPREGDEAFF TGTGCCAGCTCCCCGAGGGAGGGGGATGAAGCTTTCTTT
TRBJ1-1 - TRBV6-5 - CASSEGTEAFF TGTGCCAGCAGCGAGGGCACTGAAGCTTTCTTT
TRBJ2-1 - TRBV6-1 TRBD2 CASSDGSGGLGNEQFF TGTGCCAGCAGTGATGGTAGCGGGGGGTTAGGGAATGAGCAGTTCTTC
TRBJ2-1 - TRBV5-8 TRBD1 CASSEGQGRLRGQFF TGTGCCAGCAGCGAGGGACAGGGGAGGTTGAGAGGGCAGTTCTTC
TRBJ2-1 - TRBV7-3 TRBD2 CASSLKPTSGGASVYNEQFF TGTGCCAGCAGCTTAAAACCGACTAGCGGGGGGGCCTCAGTCTACAATGAGCAGTTCTTC
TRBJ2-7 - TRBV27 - CASSLAGAAEQYF TGTGCCAGCAGTTTGGCGGGGGCGGCCGAGCAGTACTTC
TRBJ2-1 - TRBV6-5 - CASILGLSSYNEQFF TGTGCCAGCATCCTAGGCCTTAGCTCCTACAATGAGCAGTTCTTC
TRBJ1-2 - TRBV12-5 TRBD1 CASASAGQGNYGYTF TGTGCTAGTGCCTCTGCGGGACAGGGGAACTATGGCTACACCTTC
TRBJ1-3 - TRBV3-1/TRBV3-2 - CASSTGSPGHTIYF TGTGCCAGCAGTACAGGGTCTCCTGGGCACACCATATATTTT
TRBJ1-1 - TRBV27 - CASSLSRNTEAFF TGTGCCAGCAGTTTATCGAGAAACACTGAAGCTTTCTTT
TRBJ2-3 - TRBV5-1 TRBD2 CASSLVTLAGTGPSTDTQYF TGCGCCAGCAGCTTGGTGACCCTAGCGGGGACCGGTCCAAGCACAGATACGCAGTATTTT
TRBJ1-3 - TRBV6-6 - CASRRKPTGDSGNTIYF TGTGCCAGCAGACGAAAACCGACAGGCGACTCTGGAAACACCATATATTTT
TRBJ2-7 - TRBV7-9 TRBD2 CASTAGGGYHEQYF TGTGCCAGCACAGCTGGGGGAGGGTATCACGAGCAGTACTTC
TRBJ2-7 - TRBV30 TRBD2 CAWSVGAGGDEQYF TGTGCCTGGAGTGTAGGAGCGGGGGGAGACGAGCAGTACTTC
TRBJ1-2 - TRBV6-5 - CASSYSNEPSLYGYTF TGTGCCAGCAGTTACTCGAATGAGCCCTCCCTTTATGGCTACACCTTC
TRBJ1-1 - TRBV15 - CATSRLGQNTEAFF TGTGCCACCAGCAGATTGGGACAGAACACTGAAGCTTTCTTT
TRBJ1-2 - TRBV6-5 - CASSYSGRANYGYTF TGTGCCAGCAGTTACTCAGGGAGAGCTAACTATGGCTACACCTTC
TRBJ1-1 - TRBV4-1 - CASSQVQAVNTEAFF TGCGCCAGCAGCCAAGTCCAGGCCGTGAACACTGAAGCTTTCTTT
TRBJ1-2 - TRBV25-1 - CASSDRRQTNGYTF TGTGCCAGCAGTGATCGACGACAGACAAATGGCTACACCTTC
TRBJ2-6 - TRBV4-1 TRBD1 CASSHTGQGLPGANVLTF TGCGCCAGCAGCCACACGGGACAGGGCCTCCCTGGGGCCAACGTCCTGACTTTC
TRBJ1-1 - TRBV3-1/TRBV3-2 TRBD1 CASSLYRGIHNTEAFF TGTGCCAGCAGCCTATACAGGGGAATTCACAACACTGAAGCTTTCTTT
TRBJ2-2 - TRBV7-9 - CASSPGGWTGELFF TGTGCCAGCAGCCCCGGCGGGTGGACCGGGGAGCTGTTTTTT
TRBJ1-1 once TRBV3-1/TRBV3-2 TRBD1 CASSQRQGGYTEAFF TGTGCCAGCAGCCAAAGACAGGGGGGATACACTGAAGCTTTCTTT
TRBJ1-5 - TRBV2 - CASRTWEGNIGQPQHF TGTGCCAGCAGGACATGGGAGGGTAATATAGGTCAGCCCCAGCATTTT
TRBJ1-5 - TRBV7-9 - CASSLYGEMPQHF TGTGCCAGCAGCTTATATGGGGAGATGCCCCAGCATTTT
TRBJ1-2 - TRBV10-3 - CAITEKGNWGLAYGYTF TGTGCCATCACCGAGAAGGGGAATTGGGGCTTGGCCTATGGCTACACCTTC